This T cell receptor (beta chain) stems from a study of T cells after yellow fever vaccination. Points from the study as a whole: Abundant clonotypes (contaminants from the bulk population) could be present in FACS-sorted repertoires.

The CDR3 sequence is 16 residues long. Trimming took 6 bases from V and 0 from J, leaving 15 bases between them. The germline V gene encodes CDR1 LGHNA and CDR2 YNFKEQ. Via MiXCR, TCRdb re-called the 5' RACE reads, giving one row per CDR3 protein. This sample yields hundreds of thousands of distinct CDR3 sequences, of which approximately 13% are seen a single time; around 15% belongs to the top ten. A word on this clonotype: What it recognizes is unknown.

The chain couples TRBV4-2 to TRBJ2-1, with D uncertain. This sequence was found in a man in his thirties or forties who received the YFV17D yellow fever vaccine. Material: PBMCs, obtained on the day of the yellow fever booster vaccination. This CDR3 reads CASSQARDVSYNEQFF. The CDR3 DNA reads TGTGCCAGCAGTCAGGCCCGTGACGTCTCCTACAATGAGCAGTTCTTC.